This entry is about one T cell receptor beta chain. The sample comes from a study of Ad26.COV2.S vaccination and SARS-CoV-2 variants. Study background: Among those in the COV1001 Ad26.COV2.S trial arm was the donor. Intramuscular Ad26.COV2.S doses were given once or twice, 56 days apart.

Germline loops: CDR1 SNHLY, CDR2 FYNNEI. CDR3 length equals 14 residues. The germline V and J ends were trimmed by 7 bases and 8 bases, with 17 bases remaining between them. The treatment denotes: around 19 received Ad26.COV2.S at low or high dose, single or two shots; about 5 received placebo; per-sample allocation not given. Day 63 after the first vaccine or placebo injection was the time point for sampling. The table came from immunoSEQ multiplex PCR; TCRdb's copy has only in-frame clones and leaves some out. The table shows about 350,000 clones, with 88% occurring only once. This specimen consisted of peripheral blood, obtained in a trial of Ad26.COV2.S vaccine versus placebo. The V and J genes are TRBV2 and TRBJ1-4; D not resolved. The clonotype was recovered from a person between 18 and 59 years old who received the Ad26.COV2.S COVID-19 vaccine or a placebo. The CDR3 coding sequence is TGTGCCAGCATTGAGGGAGGCGGGAGAGAAAAACTGTTTTTT. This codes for CASIEGGGREKLFF.